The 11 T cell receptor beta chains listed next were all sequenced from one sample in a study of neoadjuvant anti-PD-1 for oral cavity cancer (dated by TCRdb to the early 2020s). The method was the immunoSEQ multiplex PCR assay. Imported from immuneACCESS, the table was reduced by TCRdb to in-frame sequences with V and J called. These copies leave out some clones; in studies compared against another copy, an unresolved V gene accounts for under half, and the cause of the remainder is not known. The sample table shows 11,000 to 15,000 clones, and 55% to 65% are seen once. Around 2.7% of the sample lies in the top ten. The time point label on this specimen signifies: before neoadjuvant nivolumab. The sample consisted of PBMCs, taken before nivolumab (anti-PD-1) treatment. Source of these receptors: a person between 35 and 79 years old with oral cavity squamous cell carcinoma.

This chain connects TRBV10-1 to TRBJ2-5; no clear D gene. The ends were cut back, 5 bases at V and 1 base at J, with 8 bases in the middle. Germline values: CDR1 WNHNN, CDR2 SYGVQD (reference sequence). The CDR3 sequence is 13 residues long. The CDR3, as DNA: TGCGCCAGCAGTTCGGCCGCCCAAGAGACCCAGTACTTC. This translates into CASSSAAQETQYF.

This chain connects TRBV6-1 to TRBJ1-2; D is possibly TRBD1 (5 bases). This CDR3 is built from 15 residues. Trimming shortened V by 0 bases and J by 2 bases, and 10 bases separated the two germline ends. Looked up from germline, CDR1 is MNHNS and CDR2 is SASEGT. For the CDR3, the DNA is TGTGCCAGCAGTGAAGCAGGGGCCCAGAACTATGGCTACACCTTC. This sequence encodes CASSEAGAQNYGYTF.

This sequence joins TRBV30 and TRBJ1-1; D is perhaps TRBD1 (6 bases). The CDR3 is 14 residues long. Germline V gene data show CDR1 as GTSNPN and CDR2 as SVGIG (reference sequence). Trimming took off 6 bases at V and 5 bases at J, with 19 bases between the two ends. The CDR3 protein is CACHLWRGRTEAFF. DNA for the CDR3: TGTGCCTGCCACCTGTGGCGGGGGCGGACTGAAGCTTTCTTT.

CDR3 sequence reads: CASTKGGPSSGYEQYF. For the CDR3, the DNA is TGTGCCAGCACCAAGGGGGGTCCTAGCAGCGGCTACGAGCAGTACTTC. V usage is TRBV2 and J usage is TRBJ2-7, with D perhaps matching TRBD1 or TRBD2 (6 bases each). The CDR3 has 16 residues. V lost 7 bases, J lost 3 bases, and 22 bases lay in between. Germline CDR1 reads SNHLY; CDR2 reads FYNNEI.

CDR3 DNA: TGTGCCAGCCAAGGAGCTGGAAACACCATATATTTT. It specifies CASQGAGNTIYF. This rearrangement joins TRBV2 to TRBJ1-3, with no clear D. Germline V lookup: CDR1 SNHLY, CDR2 FYNNEI. Trimming left V 8 bases short and J 2 bases short, with 7 bases between. CDR3 size: 12 residues.

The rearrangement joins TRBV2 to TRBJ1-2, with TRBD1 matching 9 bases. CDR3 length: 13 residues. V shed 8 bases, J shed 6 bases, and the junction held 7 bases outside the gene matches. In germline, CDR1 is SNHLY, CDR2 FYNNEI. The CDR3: CASRDREKNGYTF. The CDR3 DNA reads TGTGCCAGCCGGGACAGGGAGAAAAATGGCTACACCTTC. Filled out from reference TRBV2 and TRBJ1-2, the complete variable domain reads EPEVTQTPSHQVTQMGQEVILRCVPISNHLYFYWYRQILGQKVEFLVSFYNNEISEKSEIFDDQFSVERPDGSNFTLKIRSTKLEDSAMYFCASRDREKNGYTFGSGTRLTVV.

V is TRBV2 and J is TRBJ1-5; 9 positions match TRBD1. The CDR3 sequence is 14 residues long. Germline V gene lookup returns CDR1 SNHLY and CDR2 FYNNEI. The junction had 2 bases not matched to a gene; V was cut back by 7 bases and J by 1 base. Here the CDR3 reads CASKTGGSNQPQHF. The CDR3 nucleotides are TGTGCCAGCAAGACAGGGGGGAGCAATCAGCCCCAGCATTTT.

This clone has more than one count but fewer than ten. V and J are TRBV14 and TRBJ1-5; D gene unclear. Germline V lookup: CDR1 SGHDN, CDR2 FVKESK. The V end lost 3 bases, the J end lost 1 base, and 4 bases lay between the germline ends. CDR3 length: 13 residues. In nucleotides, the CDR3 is TGTGCCAGCAGCCAGTTCAGCAATCAGCCCCAGCATTTT. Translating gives CASSQFSNQPQHF. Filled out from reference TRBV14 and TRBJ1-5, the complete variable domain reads EAGVTQFPSHSVIEKGQTVTLRCDPISGHDNLYWYRRVMGKEIKFLLHFVKESKQDESGMPNNRFLAERTGGTYSTLKVQPAELEDSGVYFCASSQFSNQPQHFGDGTRLSIL.

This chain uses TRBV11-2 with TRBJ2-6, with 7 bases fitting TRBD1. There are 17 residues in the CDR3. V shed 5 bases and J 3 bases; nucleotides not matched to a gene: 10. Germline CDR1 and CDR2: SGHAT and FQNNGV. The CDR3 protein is CASSPLVGGGGANVLTF. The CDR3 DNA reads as TGTGCCAGCAGCCCTCTGGTAGGGGGCGGTGGGGCCAACGTCCTGACTTTC.

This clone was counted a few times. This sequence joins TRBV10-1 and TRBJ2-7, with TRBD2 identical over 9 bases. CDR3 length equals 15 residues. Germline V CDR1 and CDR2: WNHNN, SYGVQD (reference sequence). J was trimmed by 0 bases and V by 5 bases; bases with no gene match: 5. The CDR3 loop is CASSPRSGSSYEQYF. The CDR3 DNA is TGCGCCAGCAGTCCGCGTAGCGGGAGCTCCTACGAGCAGTACTTC.

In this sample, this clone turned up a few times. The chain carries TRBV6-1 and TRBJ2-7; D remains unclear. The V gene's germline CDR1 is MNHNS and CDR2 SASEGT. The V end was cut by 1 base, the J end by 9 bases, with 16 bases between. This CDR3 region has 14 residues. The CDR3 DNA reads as TGTGCCAGCAGTGAAGTATCGGCAGGCCGTTGGCAGTACTTC. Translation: CASSEVSAGRWQYF.